This T cell receptor beta chain was recovered during a study of T cell responses to AZD1222 COVID-19 vaccine. Study outcomes and limitations: After two AZD1222 doses, spike-specific TCR breadth and depth rose versus day 0. Regions 160-218 and 743-854 dominated among vaccine-associated CD4 TCRs spanning spike. Donors were chiefly white British, with a greater number of females, and clonal diversity was perhaps underestimated.

The CDR3 runs 16 residues. Germline-derived CDR1 and CDR2 are SGHTA and FQGNSA. V was clipped by 2 bases and J by 6 bases; unmatched bases: 12. A note on this clone: Its specificity is unknown.

Using immunoSEQ multiplex PCR, the repertoire was profiled, and TCRdb retains in-frame clones only, with some absent. The sample shows 150,000 to 200,000 clones, 80% to 90% of them seen only once. This receptor was identified in an adult in good health. The input for sequencing was peripheral blood, taken on day 0 of AZD1222 vaccination. V and J are TRBV7-2 and TRBJ1-1, with 7 bases aligning to TRBD1. The CDR3 loop is CASSLRFYRGESEAFF. The CDR3 bases are TGTGCCAGCAGCTTACGTTTTTACAGGGGCGAATCTGAAGCTTTCTTT.